These T cell receptor beta chains were read from a single sample in a study of T cell responses to AZD1222 COVID-19 vaccine. Clones were sequenced by immunoSEQ multiplex PCR, and TCRdb holds only the in-frame ones, with some missing. The table records about 190,000 clones, 80% to 90% of them present only once. Material: peripheral blood, obtained on day 0 of AZD1222 vaccination. Receptor source: an adult in good health. The CDR3 runs from the conserved cysteine through the conserved F or W. The D gene is left open where the match is weak. Part of the rows lack a size; the others show once, few, many or a class for expanded clones.

TRBJ1-6	TRBV12-3/TRBV12-4	-	-	CASRFSYNSPLHF	TGTGCCAGCAGATTCTCCTATAATTCACCCCTCCACTTT
TRBJ2-5	TRBV9	-	-	CASSVTGYETQYF	TGTGCCAGCAGCGTAACAGGGTATGAGACCCAGTACTTC
TRBJ1-1	TRBV2	-	-	CASSDLKGTYTEAFF	TGTGCCAGCAGCGATCTGAAGGGGACTTACACTGAAGCTTTCTTT
TRBJ2-3	TRBV18	-	TRBD1	CASSAGQGNTDTQYF	TGTGCCAGCTCAGCGGGACAGGGGAACACAGATACGCAGTATTTT
TRBJ1-2	TRBV5-6	-	TRBD1	CASSLLAGGFYGYTF	TGTGCCAGCAGCTTGCTGGCAGGGGGCTTCTATGGCTACACCTTC
TRBJ1-4	TRBV19	once	-	CASSIGEKLFF	TGTGCCAGTAGTATTGGCGAAAAACTGTTTTTT
TRBJ2-1	TRBV6-4	-	TRBD2	CASSDSSSGDYNEQFF	TGTGCCAGCAGTGACTCTAGTAGCGGGGACTACAATGAGCAGTTCTTC
TRBJ1-3	TRBV7-8	-	-	CASSHNDFSIYF	TGTGCCAGCAGCCATAATGACTTTTCCATATATTTT
TRBJ1-2	TRBV6-6	-	-	CASSKLLAATGYGYTF	TGTGCCAGCAGCAAATTATTGGCGGCGACGGGCTATGGCTACACCTTC
TRBJ1-5	TRBV4-1	-	TRBD1	CASSQDLLGQGRGQPQHF	TGCGCCAGCAGCCAAGATCTACTGGGACAGGGGAGGGGGCAGCCCCAGCATTTT
TRBJ1-5	TRBV9	-	TRBD1	CASSPPGQINQPQHF	TGTGCCAGCAGCCCACCGGGACAGATCAATCAGCCCCAGCATTTT
TRBJ1-2	TRBV6-1	few	TRBD1	CASSEVQGYGGYTF	TGTGCCAGCAGTGAGGTACAGGGGTACGGCGGCTACACCTTC
TRBJ2-5	TRBV6-1	-	-	CASSESGQETQYF	TGTGCCAGCAGTGAAAGCGGACAAGAGACCCAGTACTTC
TRBJ2-7	TRBV6-6	-	-	CASSFQSEEVPYEQYF	TGTGCCAGCAGTTTCCAAAGCGAAGAGGTTCCCTACGAGCAGTACTTC
TRBJ1-1	TRBV4-1	-	-	CASSLRPEGTEAFF	TGCGCCAGCAGCCTTAGGCCCGAGGGCACTGAAGCTTTCTTT
TRBJ1-2	TRBV10-3	-	TRBD1	CAISREFRDRAGYTF	TGTGCCATCAGTCGAGAATTCCGGGACAGGGCTGGCTACACCTTC
TRBJ1-1	TRBV3-1/TRBV3-2	-	-	CASSQDRWSHLNTEAFF	TGTGCCAGCAGCCAAGACCGCTGGAGCCACTTGAACACTGAAGCTTTCTTT
TRBJ2-5	TRBV6-1	-	TRBD1	CASSEAPGTAQAQYF	TGTGCCAGCAGTGAAGCCCCCGGGACAGCTCAGGCCCAGTACTTC
TRBJ1-1	TRBV4-1	-	-	CASSQGRGFVAFF	TGCGCCAGCAGCCAAGGGCGGGGTTTCGTAGCTTTCTTT
TRBJ2-3	TRBV7-6	-	-	CASSILGGPGTDTQYF	TGTGCCAGCAGCATACTGGGGGGGCCGGGCACAGATACGCAGTATTTT
TRBJ2-2	TRBV9	-	TRBD2	CASSVVGGTGELFF	TGTGCCAGCAGCGTTGTCGGGGGGACCGGGGAGCTGTTTTTT
TRBJ1-6	TRBV2	-	-	CASSGGVYRDSPLHF	TGTGCCAGCAGTGGAGGGGTTTACAGGGACTCACCCCTCCACTTT
TRBJ2-3	TRBV11-2	-	-	CASSPQTLDTQYF	TGTGCCAGCAGCCCGCAAACCCTCGATACGCAGTATTTT
TRBJ2-1	TRBV19	-	-	CASSIGSGVNEQFF	TGTGCCAGTAGTATAGGGTCCGGGGTAAATGAGCAGTTCTTC
TRBJ2-6	TRBV29-1	-	-	CSVTGASGANVLTF	TGCAGCGTTACGGGGGCCTCTGGGGCCAACGTCCTGACTTTC
TRBJ1-5	TRBV6-5	-	-	CASRAGNQPQHF	TGTGCCAGCAGAGCGGGAAATCAGCCCCAGCATTTT
TRBJ2-3	TRBV27	-	TRBD1	CASSLTGTGYTDTQYF	TGTGCCAGCAGTTTAACCGGGACAGGGTATACAGATACGCAGTATTTT
TRBJ1-5	TRBV15	-	-	CATSSRNQPQHF	TGTGCCACCAGCAGCCGGAATCAGCCCCAGCATTTT
TRBJ1-1	TRBV5-8	once	-	CASSLQGFTEAFF	TGTGCCAGCAGCCTACAGGGATTCACTGAAGCTTTCTTT
TRBJ2-1	TRBV4-1	-	-	CASSQVISGTNNEQFF	TGCGCCAGCAGCCAAGTAATTTCAGGGACCAACAATGAGCAGTTCTTC
TRBJ1-1	TRBV4-3	-	-	CASSQDRVMGEAFF	TGCGCCAGCAGCCAAGACCGAGTCATGGGTGAAGCTTTCTTT
TRBJ1-2	TRBV29-1	-	-	CSVEARQANYGYTF	TGCAGCGTTGAAGCGAGACAGGCGAACTATGGCTACACCTTC
TRBJ2-2	TRBV9	few	TRBD2	CASSVGLAGVTFANTGELFF	TGTGCCAGCAGCGTAGGACTAGCGGGGGTGACGTTCGCGAACACCGGGGAGCTGTTTTTT
TRBJ1-2	TRBV2	-	-	CASSEHRLTGTNYGYTF	TGTGCCAGCAGTGAACACAGGTTGACAGGAACTAACTATGGCTACACCTTC
TRBJ2-2	TRBV24-1	-	-	CATSPSGESGELFF	TGTGCCACCAGCCCGTCCGGGGAGAGCGGGGAGCTGTTTTTT
TRBJ1-4	TRBV7-2	once	-	CASSRDSNEKLFF	TGTGCCAGCAGCAGAGACAGTAATGAAAAACTGTTTTTT
TRBJ1-2	TRBV27	-	-	CASSLSFGNAANYGYTF	TGTGCCAGCAGTTTATCGTTTGGCAATGCAGCTAACTATGGCTACACCTTC
TRBJ1-1	TRBV4-3	-	TRBD1	CASSQDRSGQGLTEAFF	TGCGCCAGCAGCCAAGATCGATCGGGACAGGGGTTGACTGAAGCTTTCTTT
TRBJ2-2	TRBV6-5	once	TRBD2	CASSTSGGAAGELFF	TGTGCCAGCAGTACAAGCGGGGGGGCGGCCGGGGAGCTGTTTTTT
TRBJ2-3	TRBV24-1	-	TRBD2	CATSDFSGGVTDTQYF	TGTGCCACCAGTGACTTTAGCGGGGGGGTCACAGATACGCAGTATTTT
TRBJ2-7	TRBV7-3	-	TRBD1	CASSPLPGQEQYF	TGTGCCAGCAGCCCTTTGCCGGGACAGGAGCAGTACTTC
TRBJ1-1	TRBV2	-	-	CANLNNRDLGTEAFF	TGTGCCAACTTGAATAACAGGGACCTAGGCACTGAAGCTTTCTTT
TRBJ2-7	TRBV6-1	-	TRBD1	CASSERRQGVYEQYF	TGTGCCAGCAGTGAACGTAGGCAGGGGGTCTACGAGCAGTACTTC
TRBJ2-3	TRBV7-9	-	TRBD2	CASSRGLAGSDTQYF	TGTGCCAGCAGTAGGGGACTAGCCGGTTCAGATACGCAGTATTTT
TRBJ1-2	TRBV19	-	TRBD1	CASSRDRQNYGYTF	TGTGCCAGTAGCAGGGACAGACAAAACTATGGCTACACCTTC
TRBJ1-1	TRBV3-1/TRBV3-2	few	-	CASSHWGGPNTEAFF	TGTGCCAGCAGCCATTGGGGGGGGCCGAACACTGAAGCTTTCTTT
TRBJ2-7	TRBV7-9	once	-	CASSLVTGDEQYF	TGTGCCAGCAGCTTGGTCACAGGTGACGAGCAGTACTTC
TRBJ1-2	TRBV9	-	-	CASSGGLASYGYTF	TGTGCCAGCAGCGGGGGACTTGCATCCTATGGCTACACCTTC
TRBJ1-1	TRBV13	-	-	CASSLGTANTEAFF	TGTGCCAGCAGCTTAGGGACAGCGAACACTGAAGCTTTCTTT
TRBJ1-3	TRBV5-5	once	-	CASSLEVSVSGNTIYF	TGTGCCAGCAGCTTGGAAGTATCGGTCTCTGGAAACACCATATATTTT
TRBJ1-5	TRBV6-1	-	-	CASSEAGRQGNQPQHF	TGTGCCAGCAGTGAAGCGGGCCGACAAGGCAATCAGCCCCAGCATTTT
TRBJ2-7	TRBV28	-	-	CASSLGRTFSYEQYF	TGTGCCAGCAGTTTAGGCCGCACATTCTCCTACGAGCAGTACTTC
TRBJ2-3	TRBV15	once	-	CATSSRTRDTQYF	TGTGCCACCAGCAGCAGGACAAGAGATACGCAGTATTTT
TRBJ2-1	TRBV5-1	-	TRBD1	CASSGTGGSYNEQFF	TGCGCCAGCAGCGGCACAGGGGGCTCCTACAATGAGCAGTTCTTC
TRBJ2-3	TRBV3-1/TRBV3-2	-	TRBD1	CASSLWDRGAADTQYF	TGTGCCAGCAGCCTATGGGACAGGGGGGCGGCAGATACGCAGTATTTT
TRBJ2-1	TRBV7-3	-	-	CASSPIGGAIIEQFF	TGTGCCAGCAGCCCTATTGGGGGAGCGATCATCGAGCAGTTCTTC
TRBJ1-4	TRBV5-1	-	-	CASSLGQPSTNEKLFF	TGCGCCAGCAGCTTGGGACAGCCTTCAACTAATGAAAAACTGTTTTTT
TRBJ1-2	TRBV27	-	TRBD1	CASSLSEGQTYGYTF	TGTGCCAGCAGTTTATCGGAGGGACAGACATATGGCTACACCTTC
TRBJ1-2	TRBV4-1	-	-	CASSHLGNYGYTF	TGCGCCAGCAGCCATCTCGGTAACTATGGCTACACCTTC